The T cell receptor beta chain under discussion was sequenced for a study of T cell responses to AZD1222 COVID-19 vaccine. Study-level results: Of spike-specific TCRs, nearly half reportedly target regions left unmutated in variants.

Per germline, CDR1 SEHNR and CDR2 FQNEAQ (reference sequence). This CDR3 spans 14 amino acids. The V gene lost 1 base and the J gene lost 7 bases, with 12 bases spanning the gap. To note about this clone: Its antigen is unidentified.

Generated by immunoSEQ multiplex PCR, the TCRdb table keeps only in-frame clones and is missing some. This sample carries about 140,000 clones, around 90% of them seen once, and the ten largest clones take about 2%. The source of this sequence is an adult in good health. The sample here was peripheral blood, taken on day 0 of AZD1222 vaccination. This chain connects TRBV7-9 to TRBJ2-3, with D unresolved. The CDR3 loop reads CASSLEAQPYTQYF. In DNA form, the CDR3 reads TGTGCCAGCAGCTTAGAAGCTCAGCCATATACGCAGTATTTT.